This record covers a single T cell receptor (beta chain). This record comes from a study of blood T cell repertoires in COVID-19. Background on the study: T cells, B-cell-depleted T cells, or PBMCs supplied cDNA or gDNA.

Libraries were prepared by immunoSEQ multiplex PCR; TCRdb keeps only in-frame clonotypes and omits some of them. This table holds 150,000 to 250,000 clones, 87% found once. Participants' own reports of clinical history determined their cohort assignment. Two negative PCRs, clearance, or symptom resolution had been documented for recovered Cohort 3 donors. This CDR3 region has 13 residues. Per germline, CDR1 SGHRS and CDR2 YFSETQ. V dropped 3 bases and J dropped 8; count of bases not matched to a gene: 2. The chain links TRBV5-1 to TRBJ2-4; 10 nucleotides line up with TRBD1. The source is a woman aged 25 to 39 who had recovered from COVID-19. Sequencing used PBMCs or T cells enriched from blood (not recorded which). CDR3 amino acids: CASSSGTGDIQYF. DNA for the CDR3: TGCGCCAGCAGCTCCGGGACAGGGGACATTCAGTACTTC.